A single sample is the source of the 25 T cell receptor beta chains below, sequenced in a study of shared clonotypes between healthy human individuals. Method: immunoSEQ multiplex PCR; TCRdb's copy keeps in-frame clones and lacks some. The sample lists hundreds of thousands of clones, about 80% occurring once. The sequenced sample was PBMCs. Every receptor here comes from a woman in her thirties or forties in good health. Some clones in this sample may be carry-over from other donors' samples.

The CDR3 coding sequence is TGCGCCAGCAGCCAAAATGTGGGGGAATTTGGGAATGAGCAGTTCTTC. This sequence encodes CASSQNVGEFGNEQFF. This chain joins TRBV10-1 and TRBJ2-1; possibly TRBD1 or TRBD2 for D (5 bases each). CDR1 is WNHNN, CDR2 SYGVQD, per germline (reference sequence). This CDR3 contains 16 residues. V lost 6 bases and J 7 bases, leaving 22 bases between the germline ends.

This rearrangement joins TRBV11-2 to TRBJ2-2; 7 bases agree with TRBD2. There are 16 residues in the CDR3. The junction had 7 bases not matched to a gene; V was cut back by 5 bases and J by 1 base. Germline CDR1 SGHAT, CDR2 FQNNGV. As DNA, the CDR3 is TGTGCCAGCAGCAGGAACAGCGGGGTGAACACCGGGGAGCTGTTTTTT. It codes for CASSRNSGVNTGELFF.

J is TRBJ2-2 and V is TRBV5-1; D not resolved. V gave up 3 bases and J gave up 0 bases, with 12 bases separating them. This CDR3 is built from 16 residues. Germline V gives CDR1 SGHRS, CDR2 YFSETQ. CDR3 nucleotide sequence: TGCGCCAGCAGCTCCGGACGTCTCCCGAACACCGGGGAGCTGTTTTTT. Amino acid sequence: CASSSGRLPNTGELFF.

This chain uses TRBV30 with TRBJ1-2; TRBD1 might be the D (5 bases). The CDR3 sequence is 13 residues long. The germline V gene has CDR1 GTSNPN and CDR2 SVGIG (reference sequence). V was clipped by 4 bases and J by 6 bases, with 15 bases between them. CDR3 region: CAWIPGTEHGYTF. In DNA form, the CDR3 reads TGTGCCTGGATTCCCGGGACTGAGCATGGCTACACCTTC.

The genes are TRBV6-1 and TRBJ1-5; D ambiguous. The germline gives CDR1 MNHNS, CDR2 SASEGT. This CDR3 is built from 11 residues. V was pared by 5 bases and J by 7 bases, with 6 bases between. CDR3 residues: CASSSEQPQHF. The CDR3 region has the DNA TGTGCCAGCAGTTCGGAGCAGCCCCAGCATTTT.

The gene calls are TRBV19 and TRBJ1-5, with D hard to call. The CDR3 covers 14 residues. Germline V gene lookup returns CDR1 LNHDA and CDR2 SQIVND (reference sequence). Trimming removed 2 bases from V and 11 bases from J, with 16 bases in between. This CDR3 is CASSIYPGNLAQHF. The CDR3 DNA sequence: TGTGCCAGTAGTATATACCCCGGTAATTTGGCCCAGCATTTT.

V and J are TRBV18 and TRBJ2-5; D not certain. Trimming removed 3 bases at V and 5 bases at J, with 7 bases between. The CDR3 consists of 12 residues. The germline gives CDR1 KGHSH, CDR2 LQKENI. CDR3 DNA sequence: TGTGCCAGCTCACCCTTAGATGAGACCCAGTACTTC. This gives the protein CASSPLDETQYF.

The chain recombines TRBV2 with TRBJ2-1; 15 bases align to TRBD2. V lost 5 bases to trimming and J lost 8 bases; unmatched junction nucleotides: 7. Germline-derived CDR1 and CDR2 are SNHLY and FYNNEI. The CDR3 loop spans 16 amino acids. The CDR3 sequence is CASSRVGTSGRYEQFF. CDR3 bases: TGTGCCAGCAGTAGAGTGGGGACTAGCGGGAGGTATGAGCAGTTCTTC.

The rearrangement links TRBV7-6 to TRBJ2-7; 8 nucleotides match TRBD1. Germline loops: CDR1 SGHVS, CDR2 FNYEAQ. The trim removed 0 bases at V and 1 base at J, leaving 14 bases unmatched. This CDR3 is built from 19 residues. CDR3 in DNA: TGTGCCAGCAGCTTAGCGGTGAGAACAGGGGGACCAGGGTCCTACGAGCAGTACTTC. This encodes CASSLAVRTGGPGSYEQYF.

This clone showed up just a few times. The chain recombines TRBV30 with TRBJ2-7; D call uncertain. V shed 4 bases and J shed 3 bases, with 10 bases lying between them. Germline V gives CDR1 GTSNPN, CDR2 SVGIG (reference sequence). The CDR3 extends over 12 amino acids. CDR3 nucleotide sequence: TGTGCCTGGAAAAAGGGCAGCTACGAGCAGTACTTC. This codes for CAWKKGSYEQYF.

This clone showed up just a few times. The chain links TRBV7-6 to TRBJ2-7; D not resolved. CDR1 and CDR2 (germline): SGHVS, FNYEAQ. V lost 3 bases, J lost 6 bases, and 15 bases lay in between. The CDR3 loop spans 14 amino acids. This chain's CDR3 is CASSLSLQVREQYF. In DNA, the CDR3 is TGTGCCAGCAGCTTGAGCCTCCAAGTTCGCGAGCAGTACTTC.

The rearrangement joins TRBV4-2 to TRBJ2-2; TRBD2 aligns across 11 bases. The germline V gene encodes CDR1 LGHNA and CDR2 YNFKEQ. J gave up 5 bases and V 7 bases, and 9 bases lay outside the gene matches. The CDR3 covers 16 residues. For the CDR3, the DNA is TGTGCCAGCACCGGGTCTAGCGGGAGGATTACCGGGGAGCTGTTTTTT. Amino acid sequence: CASTGSSGRITGELFF.

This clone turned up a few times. The CDR3 spells CASSFSNYGYTF. CDR3 nucleotides: TGTGCCAGCAGTTTTTCTAACTATGGCTACACCTTC. This chain links TRBV28 with TRBJ1-2, with D unclear. The V end lost 3 bases, the J end lost 0 bases, and 2 bases lay between the germline ends. This CDR3 region has 12 residues. The germline gives CDR1 MDHEN, CDR2 SYDVKM.

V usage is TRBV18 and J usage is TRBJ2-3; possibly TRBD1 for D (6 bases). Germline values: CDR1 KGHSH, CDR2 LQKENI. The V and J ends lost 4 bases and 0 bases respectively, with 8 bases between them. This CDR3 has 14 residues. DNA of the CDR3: TGTGCCAGCTCACGGGACACTAGCACAGATACGCAGTATTTT. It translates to CASSRDTSTDTQYF.

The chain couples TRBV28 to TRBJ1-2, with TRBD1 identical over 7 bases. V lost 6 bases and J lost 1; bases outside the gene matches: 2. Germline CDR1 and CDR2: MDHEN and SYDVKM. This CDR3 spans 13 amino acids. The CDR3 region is CASRAGGNYGYTF. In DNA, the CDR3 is TGTGCCAGCAGGGCAGGGGGTAACTATGGCTACACCTTC.

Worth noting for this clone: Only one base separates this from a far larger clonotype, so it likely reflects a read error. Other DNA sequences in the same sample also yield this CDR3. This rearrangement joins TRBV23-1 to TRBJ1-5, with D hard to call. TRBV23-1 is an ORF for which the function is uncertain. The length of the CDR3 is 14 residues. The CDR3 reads CASSQSSWPEPQHF. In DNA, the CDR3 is TGCGCCAGCAGTCAATCTTCCTGGCCGGAGCCCCAGCATTTC.

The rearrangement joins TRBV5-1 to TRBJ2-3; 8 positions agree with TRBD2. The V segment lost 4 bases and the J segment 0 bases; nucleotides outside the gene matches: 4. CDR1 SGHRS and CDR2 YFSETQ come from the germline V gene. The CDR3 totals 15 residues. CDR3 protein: CASSPSSGSTDTQYF. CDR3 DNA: TGCGCCAGCAGCCCGTCTAGCGGGAGCACAGATACGCAGTATTTT.

The CDR3 DNA sequence: TGTGCCAGCAGCTTGGGGACAGGGGCTGGGTACGAGCAGTACTTC. Translation gives CASSLGTGAGYEQYF. The rearrangement uses TRBV7-3 and TRBJ2-7; the match to TRBD1 covers 10 bases. The V gene end was trimmed by 3 bases and the J gene end by 4 bases; junction bases not matched to a gene: 6. CDR1 and CDR2 (germline): SGHTA, FQGTGA. The CDR3 extends over 15 amino acids.

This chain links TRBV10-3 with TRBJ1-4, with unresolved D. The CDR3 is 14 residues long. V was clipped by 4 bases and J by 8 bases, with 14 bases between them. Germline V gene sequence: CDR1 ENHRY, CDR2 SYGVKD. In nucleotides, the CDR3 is TGTGCCATCAGTGTAGACCCCGAGGGCGAAAAACTGTTTTTT. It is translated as CAISVDPEGEKLFF.

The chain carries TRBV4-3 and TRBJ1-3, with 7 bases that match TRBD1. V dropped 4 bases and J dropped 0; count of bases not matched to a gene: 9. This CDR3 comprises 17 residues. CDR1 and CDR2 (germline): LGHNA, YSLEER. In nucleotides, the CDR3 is TGCGCCAGCAGCCCACGACAGGGACCGAGCTCTGGAAACACCATATATTTT. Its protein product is CASSPRQGPSSGNTIYF.

This CDR3 is CASSPDRGGTEAFF. In DNA, the CDR3 is TGTGCCAGTAGTCCCGACAGGGGAGGAACTGAAGCTTTCTTT. V is TRBV19 and J is TRBJ1-1; TRBD1 matches at 8 bases. CDR3 size: 14 residues. With V trimmed by 5 bases and J by 5 bases, 7 bases remained unmatched. The germline CDR1 and CDR2 sequences are LNHDA and SQIVND (reference sequence).

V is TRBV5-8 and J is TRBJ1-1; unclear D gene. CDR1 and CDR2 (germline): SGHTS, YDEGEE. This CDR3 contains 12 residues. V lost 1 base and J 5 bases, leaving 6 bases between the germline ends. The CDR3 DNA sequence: TGTGCCAGCAGCTTGTTGACAACTGAAGCTTTCTTT. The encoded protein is CASSLLTTEAFF.

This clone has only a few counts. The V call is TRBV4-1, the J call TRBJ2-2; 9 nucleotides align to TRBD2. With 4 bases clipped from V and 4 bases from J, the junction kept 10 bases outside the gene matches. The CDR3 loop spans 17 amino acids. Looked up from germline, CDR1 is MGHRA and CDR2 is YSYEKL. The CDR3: CASSRRREGQGTGELFF. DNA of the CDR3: TGCGCCAGCAGCCGAAGGCGGGAGGGCCAGGGCACCGGGGAGCTGTTTTTT.

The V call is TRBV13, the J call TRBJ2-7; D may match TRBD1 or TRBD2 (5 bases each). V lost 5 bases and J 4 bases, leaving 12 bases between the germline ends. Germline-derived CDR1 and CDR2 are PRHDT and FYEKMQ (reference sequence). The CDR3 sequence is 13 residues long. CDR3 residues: CASSPRGGYEQYF. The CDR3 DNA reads TGTGCCAGCAGCCCCCGTGGGGGTTACGAGCAGTACTTC. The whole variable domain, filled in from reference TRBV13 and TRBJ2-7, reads AAGVIQSPRHLIKEKRETATLKCYPIPRHDTVYWYQQGPGQDPQFLISFYEKMQSDKGSIPDRFSAQQFSDYHSELNMSSLELGDSALYFCASSPRGGYEQYFGPGTRLTVT.

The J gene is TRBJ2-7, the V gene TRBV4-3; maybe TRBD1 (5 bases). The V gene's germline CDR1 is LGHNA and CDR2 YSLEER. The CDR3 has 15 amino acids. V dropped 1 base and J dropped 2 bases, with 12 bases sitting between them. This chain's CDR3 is CASSQAGLGTYEQYF. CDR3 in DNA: TGCGCCAGCAGCCAAGCAGGGCTCGGCACCTACGAGCAGTACTTC.